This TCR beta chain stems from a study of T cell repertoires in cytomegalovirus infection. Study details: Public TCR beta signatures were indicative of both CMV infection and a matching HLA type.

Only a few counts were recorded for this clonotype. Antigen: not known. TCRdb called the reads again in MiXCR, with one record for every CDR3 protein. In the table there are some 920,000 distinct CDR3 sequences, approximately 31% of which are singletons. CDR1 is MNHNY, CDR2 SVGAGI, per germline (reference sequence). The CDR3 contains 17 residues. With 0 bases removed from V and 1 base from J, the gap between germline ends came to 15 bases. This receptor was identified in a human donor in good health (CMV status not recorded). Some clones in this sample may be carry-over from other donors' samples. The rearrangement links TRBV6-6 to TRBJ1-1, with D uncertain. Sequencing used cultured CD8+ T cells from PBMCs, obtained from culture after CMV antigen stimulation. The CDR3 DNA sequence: TGTGCCAGCAGTTACTCGATTGACACCGGTTGGAACACTGAAGCTTTCTTT. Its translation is CASSYSIDTGWNTEAFF.